This TCR beta chain was identified during a study of cytotoxic CD8 clonotypes in ibrutinib-treated CLL. V gave up 2 bases and J gave up 5 bases, with 12 bases separating them. This CDR3 has 14 residues. CDR1 and CDR2 (germline): MNHNY, SVGAGI (reference sequence). Libraries were prepared by immunoSEQ multiplex PCR; TCRdb keeps only in-frame clonotypes and omits some of them. The sample has some 300,000 clones, just under 80% seen once. This TCR came from a human donor with chronic lymphocytic leukemia. The starting material was PBMCs, obtained before ibrutinib treatment. The chain combines TRBV6-6 with TRBJ2-5, with D hard to call. The DNA for the CDR3 is TGTGCCAGCAGTTACGGTGCTCTGATGGAGACCCAGTACTTC. Amino acid sequence: CASSYGALMETQYF.